This T cell receptor (beta chain) emerged from a study of monozygotic twins with inflammatory bowel disease. Study-wide results and caveats: There was no way to distinguish the different T cell subtypes.

TCRdb re-called the 5' RACE reads, yielding one record per CDR3 amino acid sequence without DNA. The specimen's table records 400,000 to 500,000 distinct CDR3 sequences. The CDR3 contains 15 residues. Germline CDR1 and CDR2: SGHTA and FQGNSA. Comment on this clonotype: What it recognizes is unknown.

The chain links TRBV7-2 to TRBJ2-7; lacking DNA, the TRBD2 call made by TCRdb goes unchecked. Input material: blood. This receptor was taken from a human donor with ulcerative colitis or Crohn's disease, or a healthy co-twin of an affected twin (not recorded which). The CDR3 protein is CASSAPSGRKDEQYF.